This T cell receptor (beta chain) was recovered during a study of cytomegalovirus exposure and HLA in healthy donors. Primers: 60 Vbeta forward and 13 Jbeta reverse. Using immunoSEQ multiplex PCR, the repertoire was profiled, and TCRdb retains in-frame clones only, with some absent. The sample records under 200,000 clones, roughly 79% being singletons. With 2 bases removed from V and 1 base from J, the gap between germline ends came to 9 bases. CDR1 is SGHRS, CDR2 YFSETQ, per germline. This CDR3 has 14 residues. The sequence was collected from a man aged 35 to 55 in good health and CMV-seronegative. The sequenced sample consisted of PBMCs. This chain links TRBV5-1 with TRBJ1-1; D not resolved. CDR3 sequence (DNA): TGCGCCAGCAGCTTCGAGTACGAGAACACTGAAGCTTTCTTT. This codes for CASSFEYENTEAFF.